The 32 T cell receptor beta chains below were found in one sample sequenced in a study of brain T cells in children with intractable seizures. TCRdb's copy holds only in-frame clones and misses some; the assay was immunoSEQ multiplex PCR. The sample contains approximately 44,000 clones, 80% to 95% of which appear only once. The starting material was peripheral blood, obtained at surgery. Source of these receptors: a girl aged 2 to 10 with tuberous sclerosis and intractable seizures.

The rearrangement uses TRBV2 and TRBJ1-6; maybe TRBD1 (5 bases). Germline V gene data show CDR1 as SNHLY and CDR2 as FYNNEI. There are 13 residues in the CDR3. V was trimmed by 8 bases and J by 4 bases, leaving 9 bases between them. DNA of the CDR3: TGTGCCAGCGTGACAGAGTATAATTCACCCCTCCACTTT. Its protein product is CASVTEYNSPLHF.

This clone occurred once. V gene TRBV2 combines with J gene TRBJ1-5, with D unclear. Germline V gene data show CDR1 as SNHLY and CDR2 as FYNNEI. V lost 3 bases, J lost 1 base, and 7 bases lay in between. This CDR3 is built from 14 residues. In nucleotides, the CDR3 is TGTGCCAGCAGTGACGAAGGGAGCAATCAGCCCCAGCATTTT. Its translation is CASSDEGSNQPQHF.

Here the CDR3 reads CASSPGPGNTIYF. The DNA of the CDR3 is TGTGCCAGCAGCCCAGGCCCTGGAAACACCATATATTTT. The chain recombines TRBV7-7 with TRBJ1-3; D unclear. V lost 5 bases and J lost 2, with 7 bases in between. This CDR3 has 13 amino acids. CDR1 SSHAT and CDR2 FNYEAQ come from the germline V gene (reference sequence).

The CDR3 here is CASSLGDTEAFF. In DNA, the CDR3 is TGTGCCAGCAGCTTGGGAGACACTGAAGCTTTCTTT. The genes are TRBV5-6 and TRBJ1-1, with D unclear. Per the germline V gene, CDR1 is SGHDT and CDR2 is YYEEEE. The CDR3 runs 12 residues. Trimming removed 0 bases from V and 3 bases from J, with 3 bases in between.

This chain uses TRBV5-6 with TRBJ2-7, with a tentative D call TRBD2 (6 bases). V shed 0 bases and J shed 6 bases, with 13 bases lying between them. Germline loops: CDR1 SGHDT, CDR2 YYEEEE. CDR3 length equals 14 residues. The CDR3 DNA follows: TGTGCCAGCAGCTTGGTGGCGGGGATGAGCGAGCAGTACGTC. It encodes CASSLVAGMSEQYV.

The V gene is TRBV18, the J gene TRBJ2-2; D is ambiguous. Per germline, CDR1 KGHSH and CDR2 LQKENI. V was cut by 2 bases and J by 5 bases, with 18 bases left in between. This CDR3 is built from 17 residues. In DNA form, the CDR3 reads TGTGCCAGCTCACCAAATTTCCAGGAAATAAGGACCGGGGAGCTGTTTTTT. It translates to CASSPNFQEIRTGELFF.

This chain joins TRBV29-1 and TRBJ1-2; unclear D gene. Germline lookup yields CDR1 SQVTM and CDR2 ANQGSEA. The CDR3 is made up of 9 amino acids. V lost 4 bases and J 14 bases, leaving 11 bases between the germline ends. The chain's CDR3 is CSVGQRPTF. DNA for the CDR3: TGCAGCGTTGGTCAACGGCCTACCTTC.

V gene TRBV18 combines with J gene TRBJ2-3; maybe TRBD1 (5 bases). CDR3 length: 15 residues. CDR1 is KGHSH and CDR2 is LQKENI in the germline V gene. Between the trimmed V and J ends, which lost 3 bases and 3 bases, there was a span of 13 bases. The chain's CDR3 is CASSPVLGATDTQYF. CDR3 DNA sequence: TGTGCCAGCTCACCGGTTTTAGGGGCAACAGATACGCAGTATTTT.

The rearrangement links TRBV5-6 to TRBJ2-7; 7 bases agree with TRBD1. CDR1 is SGHDT and CDR2 is YYEEEE in the germline V gene. The CDR3 covers 14 residues. The junction had 5 bases not matched to a gene; V was cut back by 2 bases and J by 3 bases. Here the CDR3 DNA reads TGTGCCAGCAGCTTCCCGGGACAGAACTACGAGCAGTACTTC. Its translation: CASSFPGQNYEQYF.

The rearrangement joins TRBV5-1 to TRBJ2-1; the match to TRBD1 covers 9 bases. CDR3 length equals 13 residues. Germline CDR1 and CDR2: SGHRS and YFSETQ. Losses at the gene ends were 4 bases for V and 14 bases for J; bases not matched to a gene: 10. CDR3 sequence: CASSREVDRGKFF. The CDR3 DNA reads TGCGCCAGCAGCCGCGAAGTCGACAGGGGGAAGTTCTTC.

This rearrangement joins TRBV5-1 to TRBJ2-1, with D unresolved. V lost 4 bases and J 10 bases, leaving 9 bases between the germline ends. From germline, CDR1 is SGHRS and CDR2 YFSETQ. The CDR3 loop spans 11 amino acids. The CDR3 loop reads CASSRDKEQFF. CDR3 sequence (DNA): TGCGCCAGCAGCCGAGATAAGGAGCAGTTCTTC.

V and J are TRBV7-9 and TRBJ2-2, with 7 positions matching TRBD1. CDR1 is SEHNR and CDR2 is FQNEAQ in the germline V gene (reference sequence). This CDR3 has 14 residues. The J segment lost 5 bases and the V segment lost 6 bases, leaving 6 bases of the junction unmatched. CDR3 amino acids: CASSLGRGTGELFF. The CDR3 DNA sequence: TGTGCCAGCAGTTTGGGCAGGGGGACCGGGGAGCTGTTTTTT.

This chain uses TRBV5-1 with TRBJ1-5; D not resolved. The CDR3 contains 14 residues. The germline V gene has CDR1 SGHRS and CDR2 YFSETQ. V lost 0 bases and J lost 8, with 12 bases in between. CDR3 region: CASSLEIGSEPQHF. In nucleotides, the CDR3 is TGCGCCAGCAGCTTGGAAATAGGGAGCGAGCCCCAGCATTTT.

This sequence joins TRBV9 and TRBJ2-1; 11 bases map to TRBD1. CDR3 length: 15 amino acids. The J segment lost 7 bases and the V segment lost 4 bases, leaving 7 bases of the junction unmatched. Germline V gives CDR1 SGDLS, CDR2 YYNGEE. The CDR3 nucleotides are TGTGCCAGCAGCCTTACCGGGACAGGGGGGAATGAGCAGTTCTTC. This translates into CASSLTGTGGNEQFF.

The gene calls are TRBV30 and TRBJ1-1; perhaps TRBD1 as D (5 bases). Per the germline V gene, CDR1 is GTSNPN and CDR2 is SVGIG (reference sequence). Deletions cut 7 bases from V and 1 base from J, with 22 bases between. The CDR3 is made up of 16 amino acids. CDR3 region: CASRSTTKGWNTEAFF. CDR3 in DNA: TGTGCCTCTCGATCCACCACGAAGGGGTGGAACACTGAAGCTTTCTTT.

This rearrangement joins TRBV3-1 (or the pseudogene TRBV3-2) to TRBJ2-3, with 8 bases that match TRBD2. Germline CDR1 is LGHDT and CDR2 is YNNKEL (reference sequence). The CDR3 loop spans 15 amino acids. V gave up 3 bases and J gave up 2 bases; unmatched junction bases: 4. The CDR3 loop reads CASSHYSGTTDTQYF. DNA for the CDR3: TGTGCCAGCAGCCACTATAGCGGGACCACAGATACGCAGTATTTT.

This chain connects TRBV6-5 to TRBJ1-1, with D maybe TRBD1 (6 bases). Germline assignment: CDR1 MNHEY and CDR2 SVGAGI. V shed 8 bases and J shed 5 bases, with 12 bases lying between them. CDR3 length: 12 residues. In nucleotides, the CDR3 is TGTGCCAGCCGGACAGAGGAAACTGAAGCTTTCTTT. It yields the protein CASRTEETEAFF.

The chain has TRBV12-3 or TRBV12-4 and TRBJ2-2; no firm D call. The CDR3 is 13 residues long. Trimming pared 3 bases from V and 6 bases from J, leaving 8 bases between. CDR3: CASSFSVAGELFF. The CDR3 nucleotides are TGTGCCAGCAGTTTTTCGGTGGCCGGGGAGCTGTTTTTT.

The chain couples TRBV5-1 to TRBJ2-5; no definite D call. This CDR3 comprises 11 residues. Trimming left V 0 bases short and J 8 bases short, with 5 bases between. Germline V gene lookup returns CDR1 SGHRS and CDR2 YFSETQ. CDR3 nucleotides: TGCGCCAGCAGCTTGGAGGGCACCCAGTACTTC. It codes for CASSLEGTQYF.

The chain uses TRBV2 and TRBJ1-2; 7 nucleotides match TRBD1. Germline V lookup: CDR1 SNHLY, CDR2 FYNNEI. The V and J ends lost 8 bases and 4 bases, in that order; junction bases with no gene match: 7. CDR3 length: 13 residues. CDR3 in amino acids: CASSLTGVYGYTF. CDR3 nucleotides: TGTGCCAGCTCACTTACAGGGGTCTATGGCTACACCTTC.

J is TRBJ2-2 and V is TRBV7-3; 7 nucleotides match TRBD2. CDR1 is SGHTA, CDR2 FQGTGA, per germline. The V segment lost 5 bases and the J segment 5 bases; nucleotides outside the gene matches: 5. This CDR3 is 14 amino acids long. The CDR3 loop is CASSPTGGTGELFF. CDR3 sequence (DNA): TGTGCCAGCAGCCCGACGGGGGGAACCGGGGAGCTGTTTTTT.

The chain joins TRBV9 to TRBJ2-5; D gene ambiguous. Trimming took 1 base from V and 0 from J, leaving 4 bases between them. CDR3 length equals 13 residues. Germline assignment: CDR1 SGDLS and CDR2 YYNGEE. The DNA for the CDR3 is TGTGCCAGCAGCGTATCTAACCAAGAGACCCAGTACTTC. It encodes CASSVSNQETQYF.

The chain is built from TRBV7-2 and TRBJ1-1; a weak D match, TRBD1 (6 bases). The V end lost 0 bases, the J end lost 4 bases, and 15 bases lay between the germline ends. From germline, CDR1 is SGHTA and CDR2 FQGNSA. The CDR3 is 16 residues long. The CDR3 is CASSLALGQPSTEAFF. CDR3 DNA: TGTGCCAGCAGCTTAGCTCTAGGACAGCCGAGCACTGAAGCTTTCTTT.

V is TRBV14 and J is TRBJ1-4; 9 bases are shared with TRBD1. CDR3 length: 14 amino acids. Germline V gives CDR1 SGHDN, CDR2 FVKESK. The V gene end was trimmed by 2 bases and the J gene end by 6 bases; junction bases not matched to a gene: 1. CDR3 amino acids: CASSQRTGDEKLFF. CDR3 DNA sequence: TGTGCCAGCAGCCAACGGACAGGGGATGAAAAACTGTTTTTT.

V usage is TRBV30 and J usage is TRBJ1-5, with 8 nucleotides matching TRBD1. Trimming at V came to 1 base and at J to 5 bases, leaving 7 bases not matched to a gene. Per germline, CDR1 GTSNPN and CDR2 SVGIG (reference sequence). CDR3 size: 15 residues. The CDR3 region is CAWSAGQATHQPQHF. Written as DNA, the CDR3 is TGTGCCTGGAGTGCGGGACAGGCGACTCATCAGCCCCAGCATTTT.

V and J are TRBV3-1 (or the pseudogene TRBV3-2) and TRBJ1-4; D gene ambiguous. Per germline, CDR1 LGHDT and CDR2 YNNKEL (reference sequence). The CDR3 sequence is 15 residues long. V shed 0 bases and J shed 5 bases, with 10 bases lying between them. As DNA, the CDR3 is TGTGCCAGCAGCCAAGACCCCCGGATAAATGAAAAACTGTTTTTT. Its translation is CASSQDPRINEKLFF.

The rearrangement uses TRBV3-1 (or the pseudogene TRBV3-2) and TRBJ2-1; D might be TRBD1 (5 bases). Trimming removed 1 base from V and 0 bases from J, with 13 bases in between. Per the germline V gene, CDR1 is LGHDT and CDR2 is YNNKEL (reference sequence). The CDR3 has 17 amino acids. CDR3 region: CASSQGLQVSSYNEQFF. CDR3 bases: TGTGCCAGCAGCCAAGGCCTACAGGTGAGCTCCTACAATGAGCAGTTCTTC.

The V call is TRBV7-2, the J call TRBJ1-5, with D maybe TRBD1 (5 bases). CDR3 length: 18 residues. The germline V and J ends were trimmed by 3 bases and 0 bases, with 18 bases remaining between them. Germline-derived CDR1 and CDR2 are SGHTA and FQGNSA. The CDR3 protein is CASSLGPRVGISNQPQHF. The CDR3 DNA is TGTGCCAGCAGCTTGGGACCCAGGGTGGGGATTAGCAATCAGCCCCAGCATTTT.

The J gene is TRBJ2-1, the V gene TRBV4-2; 8 bases fit TRBD2. V was clipped by 0 bases and J by 3 bases; unmatched bases: 4. Per the germline V gene, CDR1 is LGHNA and CDR2 is YNFKEQ. CDR3 size: 16 residues. CDR3 nucleotides: TGTGCCAGCAGCCAAGATGTACGGGGGGGCTACAATGAGCAGTTCTTC. Amino acids: CASSQDVRGGYNEQFF.

This clone was seen once. The chain couples TRBV3-1 (or the pseudogene TRBV3-2) to TRBJ2-1, with D possibly being TRBD2 (6 bases). CDR1 is LGHDT, CDR2 YNNKEL, per germline (reference sequence). The ends were cut back, 0 bases at V and 2 bases at J, with 8 bases in the middle. This CDR3 spans 15 amino acids. Here the CDR3 DNA reads TGTGCCAGCAGCCAAGAGCCGGGGGCCTACAATGAGCAGTTCTTC. Translation: CASSQEPGAYNEQFF.

The J gene is TRBJ2-2, the V gene TRBV9; tentatively, D is TRBD2 (6 bases). The CDR3 is made up of 15 amino acids. Germline values: CDR1 SGDLS, CDR2 YYNGEE. V was cut by 4 bases and J by 7 bases, with 17 bases left in between. CDR3 sequence: CASSQHGGTYGELFF. The DNA for the CDR3 is TGTGCCAGCAGCCAGCACGGCGGGACTTACGGGGAGCTGTTTTTT.

This chain connects TRBV29-1 to TRBJ2-3; TRBD2 might be the D (6 bases). The CDR3 runs to 13 residues. CDR1 SQVTM and CDR2 ANQGSEA come from the germline V gene. The V end lost 2 bases, the J end lost 0 bases, and 6 bases lay between the germline ends. Here the CDR3 reads CSVETSSTDTQYF. CDR3 bases: TGCAGCGTTGAAACTAGCAGCACAGATACGCAGTATTTT.